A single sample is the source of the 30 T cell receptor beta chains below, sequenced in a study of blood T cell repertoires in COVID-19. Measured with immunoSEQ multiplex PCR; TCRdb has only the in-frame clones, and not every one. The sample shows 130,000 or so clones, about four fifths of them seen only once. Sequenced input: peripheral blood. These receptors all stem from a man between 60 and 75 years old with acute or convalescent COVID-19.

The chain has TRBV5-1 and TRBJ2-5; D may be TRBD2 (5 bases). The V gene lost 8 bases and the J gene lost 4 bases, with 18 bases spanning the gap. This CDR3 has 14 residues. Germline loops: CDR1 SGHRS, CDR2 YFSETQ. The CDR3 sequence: CASSISGKPETQYF. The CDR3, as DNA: TGCGCCAGTTCAATATCGGGGAAACCAGAGACCCAGTACTTC.

The CDR3 DNA is TGTGCCACCAGCAGAGGACAGGGGAATAATGAAAAACTGTTTTTT. It is translated as CATSRGQGNNEKLFF. This rearrangement joins TRBV15 to TRBJ1-4; TRBD1 agrees at 8 bases. CDR3 length: 15 residues. Unmatched junction bases numbered 2, after V lost 1 base and J lost 4 bases. The V gene's germline CDR1 is LNHNV and CDR2 YYDKDF (reference sequence).

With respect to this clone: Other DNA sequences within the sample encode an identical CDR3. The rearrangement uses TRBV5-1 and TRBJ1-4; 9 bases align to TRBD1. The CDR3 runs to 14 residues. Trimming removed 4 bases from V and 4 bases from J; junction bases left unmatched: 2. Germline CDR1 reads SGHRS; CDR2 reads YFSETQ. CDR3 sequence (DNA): TGCGCCAGCAGCCTGGACAGGGGTAATGAAAAACTGTTTTTT. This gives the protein CASSLDRGNEKLFF. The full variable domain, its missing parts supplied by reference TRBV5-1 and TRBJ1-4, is KAGVTQTPRYLIKTRGQQVTLSCSPISGHRSVSWYQQTPGQGLQFLFEYFSETQRNKGNFPGRFSGRQFSNSRSEMNVSTLELGDSALYLCASSLDRGNEKLFFGSGTQLSVL.

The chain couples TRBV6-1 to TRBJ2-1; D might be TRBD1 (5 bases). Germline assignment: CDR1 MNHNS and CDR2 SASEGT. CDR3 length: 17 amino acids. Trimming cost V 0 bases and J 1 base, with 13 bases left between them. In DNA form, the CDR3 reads TGTGCCAGCAGTGAAGCGCTTCTGAGACAGTCCTACAATGAGCAGTTCTTC. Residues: CASSEALLRQSYNEQFF.

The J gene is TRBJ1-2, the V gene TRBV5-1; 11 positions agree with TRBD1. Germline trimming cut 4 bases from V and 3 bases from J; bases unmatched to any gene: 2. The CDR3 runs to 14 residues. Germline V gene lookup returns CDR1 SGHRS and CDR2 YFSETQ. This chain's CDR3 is CASSRDRGYYGYTF. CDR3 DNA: TGCGCCAGCAGCAGGGACAGGGGGTACTATGGCTACACCTTC.

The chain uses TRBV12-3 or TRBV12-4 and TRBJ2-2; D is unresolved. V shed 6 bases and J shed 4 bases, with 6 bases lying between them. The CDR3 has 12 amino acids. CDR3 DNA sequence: TGTGCCAGCAGCATGAGCACCGGGGAGCTGTTTTTT. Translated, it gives CASSMSTGELFF.

The CDR3, as DNA: TGTGCCAGCAGTTTATTTAAGCGGACCTTCCAAGAGACCCAGTACTTC. It is translated as CASSLFKRTFQETQYF. The chain recombines TRBV27 with TRBJ2-5; tentatively, D is TRBD2 (5 bases). Trimming stripped 1 base from V and 1 base from J, with 13 bases between. The germline CDR1 and CDR2 sequences are MNHEY and SMNVEV (reference sequence). CDR3 size: 16 residues.

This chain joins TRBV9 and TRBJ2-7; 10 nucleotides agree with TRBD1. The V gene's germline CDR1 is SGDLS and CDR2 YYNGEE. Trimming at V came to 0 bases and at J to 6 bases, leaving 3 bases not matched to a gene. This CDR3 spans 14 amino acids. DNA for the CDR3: TGTGCCAGCAGCGTAGGACAGGGGGCGGGCGAGCAGTACTTC. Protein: CASSVGQGAGEQYF. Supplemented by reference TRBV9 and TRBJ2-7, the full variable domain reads DSGVTQTPKHLITATGQRVTLRCSPRSGDLSVYWYQQSLDQGLQFLIQYYNGEERAKGNILERFSAQQFPDLHSELNLSSLELGDSALYFCASSVGQGAGEQYFGPGTRLTVT.

The CDR3 bases are TGTGCCACCAGCAGAGATGTACTAGCGGGAAACGAGCAGTACTTC. Translating it yields CATSRDVLAGNEQYF. V gene TRBV15 combines with J gene TRBJ2-7; 10 bases match TRBD2. Unmatched junction bases numbered 4, after V lost 0 bases and J lost 5 bases. The germline V gene encodes CDR1 LNHNV and CDR2 YYDKDF (reference sequence). The CDR3 consists of 15 residues.

The CDR3 reads CASSFLAGSQGLREQYF. The CDR3 bases are TGTGCCAGCAGCTTCCTAGCGGGATCTCAGGGGTTGAGGGAGCAGTACTTC. This rearrangement joins TRBV5-4 to TRBJ2-7, with 9 positions matching TRBD2. Germline V gives CDR1 SGHNT, CDR2 YYREEE (reference sequence). The CDR3 extends over 17 amino acids. V lost 2 bases to trimming and J lost 7 bases; unmatched junction nucleotides: 16.

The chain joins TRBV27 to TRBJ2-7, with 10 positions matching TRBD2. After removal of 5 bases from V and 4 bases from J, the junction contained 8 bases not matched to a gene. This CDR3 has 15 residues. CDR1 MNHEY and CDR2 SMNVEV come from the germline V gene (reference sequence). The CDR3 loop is CASSPIAGGGYEQYF. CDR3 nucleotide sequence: TGTGCCAGCAGTCCAATAGCGGGAGGAGGTTACGAGCAGTACTTC.

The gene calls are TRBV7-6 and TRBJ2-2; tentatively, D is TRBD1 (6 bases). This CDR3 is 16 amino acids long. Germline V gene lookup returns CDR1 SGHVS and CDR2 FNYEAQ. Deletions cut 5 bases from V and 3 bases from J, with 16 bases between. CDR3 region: CASSIQGFSDTGELFF. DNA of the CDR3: TGTGCCAGCAGCATACAGGGATTCAGCGACACCGGGGAGCTGTTTTTT.

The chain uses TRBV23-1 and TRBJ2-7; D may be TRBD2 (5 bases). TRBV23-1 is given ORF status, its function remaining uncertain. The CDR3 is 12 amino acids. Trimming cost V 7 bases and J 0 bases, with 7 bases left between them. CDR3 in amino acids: CASTRGSYEQYF. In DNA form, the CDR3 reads TGCGCCAGCACTCGGGGCTCCTACGAGCAGTACTTC.

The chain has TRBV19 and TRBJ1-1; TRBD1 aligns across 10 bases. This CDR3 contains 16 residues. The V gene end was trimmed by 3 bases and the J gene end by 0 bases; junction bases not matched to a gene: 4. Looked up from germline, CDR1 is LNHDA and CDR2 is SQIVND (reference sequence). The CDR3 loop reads CASSIWDRGMNTEAFF. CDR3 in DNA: TGTGCCAGTAGTATCTGGGACAGGGGTATGAACACTGAAGCTTTCTTT.

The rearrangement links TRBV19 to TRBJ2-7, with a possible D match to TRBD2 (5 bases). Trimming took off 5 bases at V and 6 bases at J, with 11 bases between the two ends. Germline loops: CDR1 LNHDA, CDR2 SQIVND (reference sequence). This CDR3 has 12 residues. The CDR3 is CASSPRGTEQYF. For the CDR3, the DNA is TGTGCCAGTAGTCCTCGGGGAACCGAGCAGTACTTC.

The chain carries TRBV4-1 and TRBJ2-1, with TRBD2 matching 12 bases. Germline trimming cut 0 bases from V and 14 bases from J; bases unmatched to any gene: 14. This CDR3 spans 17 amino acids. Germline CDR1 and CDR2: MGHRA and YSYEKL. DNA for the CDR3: TGCGCCAGCAGCCAAGACGTCCTAGGACTAGCGGGACCATCGGAGTTCTTC. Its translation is CASSQDVLGLAGPSEFF.

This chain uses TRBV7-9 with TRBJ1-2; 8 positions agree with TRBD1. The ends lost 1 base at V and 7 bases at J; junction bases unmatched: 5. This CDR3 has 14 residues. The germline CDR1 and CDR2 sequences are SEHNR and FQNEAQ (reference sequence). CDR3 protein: CASSLVGQGAGYTF. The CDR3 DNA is TGTGCCAGCAGCTTAGTAGGGCAGGGGGCTGGCTACACCTTC. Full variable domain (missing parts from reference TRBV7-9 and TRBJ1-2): DTGVSQNPRHKITKRGQNVTFRCDPISEHNRLYWYRQTLGQGPEFLTYFQNEAQLEKSRLLSDRFSAERPKGSFSTLEIQRTEQGDSAMYLCASSLVGQGAGYTFGSGTRLTVV.

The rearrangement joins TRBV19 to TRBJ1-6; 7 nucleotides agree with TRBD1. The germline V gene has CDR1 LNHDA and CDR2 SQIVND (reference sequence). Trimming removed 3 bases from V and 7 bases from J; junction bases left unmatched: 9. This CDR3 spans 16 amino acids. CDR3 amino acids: CASSMEGAAQNSPLHF. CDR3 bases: TGTGCCAGTAGTATGGAGGGGGCGGCACAGAATTCACCCCTCCACTTT.

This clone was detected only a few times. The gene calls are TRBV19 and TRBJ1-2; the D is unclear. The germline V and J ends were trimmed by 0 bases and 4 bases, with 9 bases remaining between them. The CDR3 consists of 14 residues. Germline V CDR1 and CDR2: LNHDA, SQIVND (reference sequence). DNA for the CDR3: TGTGCCAGTAGTATAGAAGGAGCCGCCTATGGCTACACCTTC. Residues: CASSIEGAAYGYTF.

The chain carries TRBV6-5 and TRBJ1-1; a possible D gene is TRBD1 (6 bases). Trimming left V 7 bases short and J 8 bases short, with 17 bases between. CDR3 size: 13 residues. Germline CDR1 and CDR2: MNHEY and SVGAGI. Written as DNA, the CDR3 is TGTGCCAGCAAACATTTCACGCAGGGGGAAGCTTTCTTT. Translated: CASKHFTQGEAFF.

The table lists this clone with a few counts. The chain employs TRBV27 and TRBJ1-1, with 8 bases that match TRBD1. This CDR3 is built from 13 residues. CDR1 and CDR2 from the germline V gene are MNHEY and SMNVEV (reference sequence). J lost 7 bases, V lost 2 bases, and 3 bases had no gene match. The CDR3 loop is CASSLAGQGEAFF. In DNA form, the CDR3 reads TGTGCCAGCAGTTTAGCCGGACAGGGTGAAGCTTTCTTT.

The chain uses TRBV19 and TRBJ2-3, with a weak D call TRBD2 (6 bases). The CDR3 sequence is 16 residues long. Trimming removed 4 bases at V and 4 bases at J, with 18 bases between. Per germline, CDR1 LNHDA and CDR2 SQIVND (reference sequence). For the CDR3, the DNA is TGTGCCAGTAGTAGGCGGGACTCCGTTGGGGCAGATACGCAGTATTTT. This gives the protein CASSRRDSVGADTQYF.

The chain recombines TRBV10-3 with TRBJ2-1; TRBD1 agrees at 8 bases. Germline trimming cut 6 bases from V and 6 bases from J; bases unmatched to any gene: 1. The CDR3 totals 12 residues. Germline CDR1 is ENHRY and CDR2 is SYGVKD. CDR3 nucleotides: TGTGCCATCAGCGGGACAGGCAATGAGCAGTTCTTC. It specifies CAISGTGNEQFF.

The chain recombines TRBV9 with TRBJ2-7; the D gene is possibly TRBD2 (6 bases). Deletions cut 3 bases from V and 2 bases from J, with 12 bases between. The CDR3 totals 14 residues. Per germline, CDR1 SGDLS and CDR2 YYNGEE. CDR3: CASSGGDSPYEQYF. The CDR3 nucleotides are TGTGCCAGCAGCGGAGGGGACTCCCCCTACGAGCAGTACTTC.

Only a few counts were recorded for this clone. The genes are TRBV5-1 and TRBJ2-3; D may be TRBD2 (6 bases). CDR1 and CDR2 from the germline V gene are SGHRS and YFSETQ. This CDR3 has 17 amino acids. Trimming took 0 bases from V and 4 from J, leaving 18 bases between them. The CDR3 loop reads CASSLGAGLVAADTQYF. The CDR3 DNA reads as TGCGCCAGCAGCTTGGGGGCGGGACTCGTCGCAGCAGATACGCAGTATTTT.

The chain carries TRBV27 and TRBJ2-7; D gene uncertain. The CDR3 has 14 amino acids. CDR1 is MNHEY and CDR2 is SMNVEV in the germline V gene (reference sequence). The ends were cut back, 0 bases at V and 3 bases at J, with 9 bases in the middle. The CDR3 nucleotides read TGTGCCAGCAGTTTATCGAGGCAAAACTACGAGCAGTACTTC. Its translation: CASSLSRQNYEQYF.

CDR3 amino acids: CSVDRGEKLFF. The CDR3 DNA sequence: TGCAGCGTGGACAGGGGCGAAAAACTGTTTTTT. The chain links TRBV29-1 to TRBJ1-4; 9 nucleotides agree with TRBD1. The trim removed 6 bases at V and 8 bases at J, leaving 1 base unmatched. Per germline, CDR1 SQVTM and CDR2 ANQGSEA. This CDR3 has 11 residues.

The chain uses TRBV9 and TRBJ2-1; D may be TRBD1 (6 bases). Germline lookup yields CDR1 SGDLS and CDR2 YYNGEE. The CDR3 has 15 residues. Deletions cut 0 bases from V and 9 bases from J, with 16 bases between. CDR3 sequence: CASSVVTGPAVEQFF. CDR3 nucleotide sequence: TGTGCCAGCAGCGTAGTGACAGGACCGGCGGTTGAGCAGTTCTTC.

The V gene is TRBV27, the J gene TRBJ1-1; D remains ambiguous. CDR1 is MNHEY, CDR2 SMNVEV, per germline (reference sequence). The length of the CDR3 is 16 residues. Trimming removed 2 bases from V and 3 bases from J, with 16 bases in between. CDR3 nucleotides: TGTGCCAGCAGTTTACGGCCAAACAGCGGTTACACTGAAGCTTTCTTT. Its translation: CASSLRPNSGYTEAFF.

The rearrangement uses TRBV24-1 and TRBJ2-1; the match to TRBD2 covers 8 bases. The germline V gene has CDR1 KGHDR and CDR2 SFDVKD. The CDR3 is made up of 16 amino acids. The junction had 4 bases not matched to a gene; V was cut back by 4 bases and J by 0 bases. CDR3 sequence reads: CATSDRLANSYNEQFF. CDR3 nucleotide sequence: TGTGCCACCAGTGACAGACTAGCGAACTCCTACAATGAGCAGTTCTTC.